One TCR beta chain is described in this entry. Repertoires were generated with immunoSEQ multiplex PCR, while TCRdb's copy carries only in-frame clones and drops some. The sample yields about 93,000 clones, about 91% seen once. The data stem from a study of OX40 agonist ivuxolimab in advanced cancers. About the study: A partial response was reached by three patients: one with hepatocellular carcinoma and two with cutaneous melanoma.

From germline, CDR1 is MNHEY and CDR2 SMNVEV (reference sequence). The junction had 13 bases not matched to a gene; V was cut back by 6 bases and J by 5 bases. This CDR3 comprises 16 residues. This sequence joins TRBV27 and TRBJ2-5, with 9 bases fitting TRBD2. This sample comprised CD4+ or CD8+ T cells sorted from blood, obtained in a trial of the OX40 agonist ivuxolimab. The source is an adult with an advanced solid tumor such as melanoma, head and neck, liver or kidney cancer. The CDR3 loop reads CASRFPAGGEPETQYF. The CDR3 DNA sequence: TGTGCCAGCAGGTTTCCAGCGGGGGGTGAACCGGAGACCCAGTACTTC.